Described below is a single T cell receptor beta chain sequence and its context. The clone's antigen remains unknown. It has no much larger one-base neighbor in the sample; base qualities were not kept. Genomic DNA was extracted, and the immunoSEQ Platform was used to amplify TCRbeta CDR3 regions from that DNA. Multiplex PCR, high-throughput sequencing and a vendor bioinformatics pipeline were brought together in the immunoSEQ assay. On the study's bioinformatics: Non-productive sequences and CDR3s shorter than 4 amino acids were removed, and clonotype frequencies were recalculated per sample. Shared clonotypes were identified in immunoSEQ Analyzer 2.0 as identical CDR3 amino acid, V gene and J gene sequences. Repertoire overlap was normalized by dividing shared clonotype counts by the product of both clone-set sizes, with the result scaled by 1000 into arbitrary units. TCRdb took this table from immuneACCESS and kept in-frame rearrangements with V and J called. Such tables lack part of the clones; where checked against another copy, unresolved V genes explain under half of the gap, and the rest is unexplained. V and J calls plus clone size are reproduced from that table; the DNA served to infer D and trimming. Recorded for this sample are 35,000 to 55,000 clones; roughly 82% of them occurred a single time. Roughly 1.1% of the sample rests with the top ten.

This record comes from a study of memory B cells and T cells in multiple sclerosis (dated by TCRdb to the late 2010s). For context, the study as a whole: The study compared TCR beta repertoires of autoproliferating peripheral T cells with brain lesion-infiltrating T cells in multiple sclerosis patients. Two multiple sclerosis patients were included in the TCR sequencing because brain lesions obtained at autopsy or brain-infiltrating cells obtained from biopsy were available for them.

After CFSE-labeled PBMCs were cultured without a stimulus, the autoproliferating (CFSEdim) and non-proliferating (CFSEhi) T cell fractions were sequenced separately. Altogether, roughly 5x10^7 CFSE-labeled PBMCs were kept in culture for six to eight days with no stimulus, after which the replicate wells were combined. PBMCs were labeled with roughly 0.45 uM CFSE and were cultured without exogenous stimuli in serum-free AIM-V medium. PBMCs were isolated by Ficoll density gradient centrifugation and were cryopreserved before use. Live 7-AAD-negative cells were sorted on a FACSAria III, washed with PBS, and frozen at -80 degrees C as dry pellets. The paper's findings and limits, for the study overall: Clone-set sizes varied between compartments, which affected the numbers of shared clonotypes and made normalization necessary.

Spanning cysteine to phenylalanine, the CDR3 consists of 14 amino acids. Only CDR3 DNA remains: 42 bases, in frame from the first base. V loses 0 bases, J loses 1 base, and the germline ends lie 6 bases apart. The CDR1 and CDR2 encoded by the germline V gene are SGHRS and YFSETQ. The chain joins TRBV5-1 to TRBJ2-3, with a weak D call of TRBD1 (5 bases match). The clonotype comes from a human donor with multiple sclerosis. The specimen sequenced was PBMCs from blood kept in culture. The CDR3 loop reads CASSLEGGTDTQYF. The DNA sequence follows: TGCGCCAGCAGCTTGGAAGGGGGCACAGATACGCAGTATTTT.